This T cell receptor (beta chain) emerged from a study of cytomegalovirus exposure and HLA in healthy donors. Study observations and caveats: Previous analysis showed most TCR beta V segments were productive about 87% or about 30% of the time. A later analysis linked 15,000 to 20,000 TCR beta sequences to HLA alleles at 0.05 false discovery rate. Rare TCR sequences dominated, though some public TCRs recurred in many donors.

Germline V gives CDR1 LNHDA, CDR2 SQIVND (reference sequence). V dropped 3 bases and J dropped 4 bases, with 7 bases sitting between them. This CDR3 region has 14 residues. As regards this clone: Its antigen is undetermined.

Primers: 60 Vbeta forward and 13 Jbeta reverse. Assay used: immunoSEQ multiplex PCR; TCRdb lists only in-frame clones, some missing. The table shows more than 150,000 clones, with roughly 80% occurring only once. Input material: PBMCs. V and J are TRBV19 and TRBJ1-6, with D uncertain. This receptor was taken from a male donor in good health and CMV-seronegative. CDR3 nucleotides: TGTGCCAGTAGTATCGAGGGTTATAATTCACCCCTCCACTTT. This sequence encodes CASSIEGYNSPLHF.